One sample yielded the 18 T cell receptor beta chains listed below, sequenced in a study of blood T cell repertoires in COVID-19. Clones were read by immunoSEQ multiplex PCR, and TCRdb kept only the in-frame ones, dropping some. The profile shows about 140,000 clones, roughly three quarters of them singletons. Input material: peripheral blood. The source is a woman aged 60-75 years with acute or convalescent COVID-19.

The rearrangement uses TRBV28 and TRBJ2-5, with 9 bases that match TRBD1. Germline V gene sequence: CDR1 MDHEN, CDR2 SYDVKM. The CDR3 is 17 residues long. J lost 3 bases, V lost 1 base, and 9 bases had no gene match. CDR3 sequence reads: CASSLFPGTGHEETQYF. The CDR3 nucleotides read TGTGCCAGCAGTTTATTCCCTGGGACAGGGCACGAAGAGACCCAGTACTTC.

This chain uses TRBV19 with TRBJ2-1; 12 bases fit TRBD2. Germline CDR1 and CDR2: LNHDA and SQIVND (reference sequence). V shed 4 bases and J 3 bases; nucleotides not matched to a gene: 10. The CDR3 spans 18 residues. CDR3 DNA sequence: TGTGCCAGTAGTAGGAACCGGCTAGCGGGGGGGTACTACAATGAGCAGTTCTTC. It translates to CASSRNRLAGGYYNEQFF.

The chain recombines TRBV27 with TRBJ2-1; 9 nucleotides align to TRBD2. Trimming removed 6 bases from V and 4 bases from J; junction bases left unmatched: 7. Germline lookup yields CDR1 MNHEY and CDR2 SMNVEV (reference sequence). The CDR3 sequence is 15 residues long. The DNA for the CDR3 is TGTGCCAGCAGAGGAGCGGGAGGAGGTTACAATGAGCAGTTCTTC. Its protein product is CASRGAGGGYNEQFF.

This chain joins TRBV5-1 and TRBJ2-1; D unresolved. V dropped 0 bases and J dropped 7 bases, with 5 bases sitting between them. Per the germline V gene, CDR1 is SGHRS and CDR2 is YFSETQ. This CDR3 has 12 amino acids. CDR3 loop: CASSLALNEQFF. In nucleotides, the CDR3 is TGCGCCAGCAGCTTGGCACTGAATGAGCAGTTCTTC.

This chain joins TRBV19 and TRBJ2-1; D remains ambiguous. Trimming took 3 bases from V and 0 from J, leaving 15 bases between them. The CDR3 runs 17 residues. Germline CDR1 reads LNHDA; CDR2 reads SQIVND (reference sequence). The CDR3 here is CASSISYSPSSYNEQFF. DNA for the CDR3: TGTGCCAGTAGTATCTCTTATAGCCCAAGCTCCTACAATGAGCAGTTCTTC.

The chain combines TRBV2 with TRBJ2-4; no reliable D call. CDR3 length: 11 amino acids. The V gene's germline CDR1 is SNHLY and CDR2 FYNNEI. V was shortened by 6 bases and J by 5 bases, with 5 bases between the two germline ends. For the CDR3, the DNA is TGTGCCAGCAGATTAGAAAACATTCAGTACTTC. It codes for CASRLENIQYF.

The rearrangement uses TRBV5-1 and TRBJ1-2; 9 positions agree with TRBD1. The V and J ends lost 0 bases and 7 bases, in that order; junction bases with no gene match: 7. The CDR3 length is 15 residues. CDR1 and CDR2 from the germline V gene are SGHRS and YFSETQ. The CDR3 bases are TGCGCCAGCAGCTTGGGGCCGGGACAGGGCAGTGGCTACACCTTC. Its protein is CASSLGPGQGSGYTF.

The chain combines TRBV7-3 with TRBJ1-6; no reliable D call. V was pared by 0 bases and J by 8 bases, with 5 bases between. The CDR3 spans 13 residues. The germline V gene encodes CDR1 SGHTA and CDR2 FQGTGA. As DNA, the CDR3 is TGTGCCAGCAGCTTAACTCGCGATTCACCCCTCCACTTT. As protein: CASSLTRDSPLHF.

The chain combines TRBV7-9 with TRBJ1-3; D is uncertain. Germline CDR1 and CDR2: SEHNR and FQNEAQ (reference sequence). With 2 bases removed from V and 8 bases from J, the gap between germline ends came to 7 bases. CDR3 length: 12 residues. The DNA of the CDR3 is TGTGCCAGCAGCTTACCGAGGGACACCATATATTTT. It encodes CASSLPRDTIYF.

This clone was seen a handful of times. V gene TRBV6-1 combines with J gene TRBJ2-2; tentative D call: TRBD2 (6 bases). Trimming took 3 bases from V and 1 from J, leaving 9 bases between them. Germline V gene sequence: CDR1 MNHNS, CDR2 SASEGT. CDR3 length equals 15 residues. In DNA form, the CDR3 reads TGTGCCAGCAGTGAGTACGGGGGGAACACCGGGGAGCTGTTTTTT. Its protein product is CASSEYGGNTGELFF.

The chain joins TRBV6-5 to TRBJ1-2, with 7 bases that match TRBD1. V shed 6 bases and J 7 bases; nucleotides not matched to a gene: 11. The germline gives CDR1 MNHEY, CDR2 SVGAGI. The CDR3 sequence is 14 residues long. In DNA form, the CDR3 reads TGTGCCAGCAGCCAAGGACAGGCCGGACGTGGCTACACCTTC. As protein: CASSQGQAGRGYTF.

This clone was observed a handful of times. CDR3 nucleotides: TGTGCCAGCAGGAAACCGGGACTAGCGTCCTACGAGCAGTACTTC. It translates to CASRKPGLASYEQYF. The V and J genes are TRBV2 and TRBJ2-7, with 10 nucleotides matching TRBD2. The CDR3 is made up of 15 amino acids. Trimming took 6 bases from V and 1 from J; bases not matched to a gene: 6. Germline assignment: CDR1 SNHLY and CDR2 FYNNEI.

The CDR3 DNA follows: TGTGCCAGCTCCGGGAGTCGGGAGACCCAGTACTTC. Translation: CASSGSRETQYF. The V call is TRBV12-3 or TRBV12-4, the J call TRBJ2-5; tentative D call: TRBD2 (6 bases). The CDR3 is made up of 12 amino acids. V lost 8 bases to trimming and J lost 5 bases, with 12 bases between them.

This rearrangement joins TRBV5-1 to TRBJ2-5, with D possibly being TRBD1 (6 bases). The V end lost 1 base, the J end lost 2 bases, and 9 bases lay between the germline ends. Germline V gene data show CDR1 as SGHRS and CDR2 as YFSETQ. The CDR3 runs to 14 residues. CDR3 DNA: TGCGCCAGCAGCTTGTGGGGGCTACAAGAGACCCAGTACTTC. Encoded protein: CASSLWGLQETQYF. Based on the CDR3 plus reference TRBV5-1 and TRBJ2-5, the full variable domain is KAGVTQTPRYLIKTRGQQVTLSCSPISGHRSVSWYQQTPGQGLQFLFEYFSETQRNKGNFPGRFSGRQFSNSRSEMNVSTLELGDSALYLCASSLWGLQETQYFGPGTRLLVL.

This chain connects TRBV2 to TRBJ2-3; 7 positions agree with TRBD2. The CDR3 is 13 amino acids. After removal of 5 bases from V and 1 base from J, the junction contained 0 bases not matched to a gene. Germline CDR1 is SNHLY and CDR2 is FYNNEI. The CDR3 coding sequence is TGTGCCAGCAGTCTAGCGGGCACAGATACGCAGTATTTT. This codes for CASSLAGTDTQYF.

The chain's CDR3 is CASSLTSGESYEQYF. The CDR3 nucleotides read TGTGCCAGCAGCTTGACTAGCGGGGAGTCCTACGAGCAGTACTTC. The V gene is TRBV7-9, the J gene TRBJ2-7, with 11 positions matching TRBD2. V dropped 3 bases and J dropped 1; count of bases not matched to a gene: 2. The CDR3 has 15 amino acids. CDR1 is SEHNR, CDR2 FQNEAQ, per germline (reference sequence).

The CDR3 DNA reads TGCGCCAGCAGCTTACCTACCGGGACTAGCGGGAGGGCGGTGGAGTTCTTC. Translating gives CASSLPTGTSGRAVEFF. The rearrangement uses TRBV5-1 and TRBJ2-1; TRBD2 matches at 16 bases. The germline CDR1 and CDR2 sequences are SGHRS and YFSETQ. Trimming at V came to 2 bases and at J to 14 bases, leaving 13 bases not matched to a gene. CDR3 length: 17 residues. Full variable domain (missing parts from reference TRBV5-1 and TRBJ2-1): KAGVTQTPRYLIKTRGQQVTLSCSPISGHRSVSWYQQTPGQGLQFLFEYFSETQRNKGNFPGRFSGRQFSNSRSEMNVSTLELGDSALYLCASSLPTGTSGRAVEFFGPGTRLTVL.

This sequence joins TRBV5-4 and TRBJ2-1; a possible D gene is TRBD1 (6 bases). Germline loops: CDR1 SGHNT, CDR2 YYREEE (reference sequence). Trimming left V 3 bases short and J 4 bases short, with 14 bases between. The CDR3 runs to 15 residues. CDR3 in amino acids: CASSYTGRRYNEQFF. CDR3 coding DNA: TGTGCCAGCAGCTACACAGGGAGACGGTACAATGAGCAGTTCTTC.